The 21 T cell receptor beta chains given below trace back to one sample, sequenced in a study of T-cell reconstitution after alpha-beta-depleted transplantation in children. Unique molecular identifiers were incorporated during preparation of the TCRbeta library. TCRdb called the PCR reads again in MiXCR, with one record for every CDR3 protein. The data hold some 300,000 distinct CDR3 sequences, with over 9% observed a single time. Sequencing used PBMCs, obtained before TCRalphabeta/CD19-depleted stem cell transplant. These receptors all come from a boy in the first two years of life with acute myeloid leukemia, due to receive a stem cell transplant.

This clonotype was counted at least ten times. The chain uses TRBV5-1 and TRBJ2-3; TRBD2 matches 13 bases. The CDR3 is made up of 16 amino acids. The germline CDR1 and CDR2 sequences are SGHRS and YFSETQ. Germline trimming cut 2 bases from V and 2 bases from J; bases unmatched to any gene: 2. The DNA for the CDR3 is TGCGCCAGCAGCTTAGGGACTAGCGGGGTCACAGATACGCAGTATTTT. Translated: CASSLGTSGVTDTQYF.

This clonotype appeared many times. This sequence joins TRBV2 and TRBJ2-3, with unresolved D. The germline gives CDR1 SNHLY, CDR2 FYNNEI. V was pared by 1 base and J by 4 bases, with 12 bases between. This CDR3 comprises 15 residues. The DNA for the CDR3 is TGTGCCAGCAGTGAAGGAGTGAGGCGCCCAGATACGCAGTATTTT. As protein: CASSEGVRRPDTQYF.

CDR3: CASSLEGAKNIQYF. CDR3 bases: TGTGCCAGCAGCCTGGAGGGGGCCAAAAACATTCAGTACTTC. The chain links TRBV6-1 to TRBJ2-4, with D possibly matching TRBD2 (6 bases). Germline assignment: CDR1 MNHNS and CDR2 SASEGT. The CDR3 length is 14 residues. V was trimmed by 6 bases and J by 1 base, leaving 10 bases between them.

This clonotype was detected many times. The gene calls are TRBV5-1 and TRBJ2-6; D ambiguous. The CDR3 length is 16 residues. Between the trimmed V and J ends, which lost 0 bases and 0 bases, there was a span of 7 bases. CDR1 is SGHRS and CDR2 is YFSETQ in the germline V gene. The CDR3 nucleotides are TGCGCCAGCAGCTTGGTATCGAGCTCTGGGGCCAACGTCCTGACTTTC. It encodes CASSLVSSSGANVLTF.

This clonotype appeared many times. The chain joins TRBV29-1 to TRBJ1-2; D unresolved. CDR1 and CDR2 from the germline V gene are SQVTM and ANQGSEA. The CDR3 has 11 amino acids. Between the trimmed V and J ends, which lost 2 bases and 5 bases, there was a span of 6 bases. CDR3 sequence (DNA): TGCAGCGTTGAAAGGGAATATGGCTACACCTTC. As protein: CSVEREYGYTF.

The J gene is TRBJ2-7, the V gene TRBV19, with unresolved D. Per germline, CDR1 LNHDA and CDR2 SQIVND (reference sequence). Trimming took off 2 bases at V and 0 bases at J, with 5 bases between the two ends. The CDR3 has 13 amino acids. The DNA of the CDR3 is TGTGCCAGTAGTATATCTCTCTCCTACGAGCAGTACTTC. Encoded protein: CASSISLSYEQYF.

This clonotype was seen a few times. The CDR3 spells CASSQERVGREQYF. Written as DNA, the CDR3 is TGTGCCAGCAGCCAAGAAAGGGTGGGTCGCGAGCAGTACTTC. The chain couples TRBV4-2 to TRBJ2-7; no reliable D call. V dropped 0 bases and J dropped 6 bases, with 12 bases sitting between them. Germline lookup yields CDR1 LGHNA and CDR2 YNFKEQ. The CDR3 covers 14 residues.

The gene calls are TRBV19 and TRBJ1-4; D not resolved. Germline V lookup: CDR1 LNHDA, CDR2 SQIVND (reference sequence). The CDR3 sequence is 15 residues long. The ends were cut back, 5 bases at V and 7 bases at J, with 17 bases in the middle. The CDR3 sequence is CASSLPGSNSEKLFF. The DNA of the CDR3 is TGTGCCAGTAGTCTCCCCGGGAGCAATAGTGAAAAACTGTTTTTT.

This clonotype has a count of ten or more. This chain links TRBV7-9 with TRBJ2-1; 7 positions agree with TRBD2. With 8 bases clipped from V and 6 bases from J, the junction kept 16 bases outside the gene matches. Germline V gene sequence: CDR1 SEHNR, CDR2 FQNEAQ (reference sequence). This CDR3 region has 16 residues. CDR3 DNA: TGTGCCAGCCTCCCTTGGGCGGGAGCTCTTTCCAATGAGCAGTTCTTC. This translates into CASLPWAGALSNEQFF. Full variable domain (outside the CDR3, taken from reference TRBV7-9 and TRBJ2-1): DTGVSQNPRHKITKRGQNVTFRCDPISEHNRLYWYRQTLGQGPEFLTYFQNEAQLEKSRLLSDRFSAERPKGSFSTLEIQRTEQGDSAMYLCASLPWAGALSNEQFFGPGTRLTVL.

This clonotype was seen ten or more times. The gene calls are TRBV5-1 and TRBJ2-7; D might be TRBD1 (5 bases). The CDR3 contains 15 residues. Germline-derived CDR1 and CDR2 are SGHRS and YFSETQ. Trimming pared 0 bases from V and 2 bases from J, leaving 12 bases between. CDR3 coding DNA: TGCGCCAGCAGCTTGGGTCATTGGGGCACCTACGAGCAGTACTTC. Translating it yields CASSLGHWGTYEQYF.

The chain joins TRBV12-3 or TRBV12-4 to TRBJ1-1, with TRBD1 matching 8 bases. Unmatched junction bases numbered 10, after V lost 4 bases and J lost 3 bases. The CDR3 covers 16 residues. The CDR3 DNA sequence: TGTGCCAGCAGTTGCGGTACAGGGGGATGTGACACTGAAGCTTTCTTT. As protein: CASSCGTGGCDTEAFF.

The table lists this clonotype with many counts. The gene calls are TRBV29-1 and TRBJ2-2, with D perhaps matching TRBD2 (6 bases). CDR3 size: 12 residues. Germline assignment: CDR1 SQVTM and CDR2 ANQGSEA. V was clipped by 4 bases and J by 8 bases, with 11 bases between them. CDR3 coding DNA: TGCAGCGTTGCTGGCGGGGCGGGGGAGCTGTTTTTT. This translates into CSVAGGAGELFF.

This clonotype came up many times. V gene TRBV28 combines with J gene TRBJ2-5, with TRBD2 as a possible D gene (6 bases). V lost 3 bases and J lost 1, with 15 bases in between. The CDR3 covers 16 residues. Germline-derived CDR1 and CDR2 are MDHEN and SYDVKM. CDR3 DNA sequence: TGTGCCAGCAGTTTGGGGGGACTGTCATTCCAAGAGACCCAGTACTTC. This codes for CASSLGGLSFQETQYF.

This clonotype was counted a few times. CDR3 loop: CASSPLTGGNQPQHF. CDR3 in DNA: TGCGCCAGCAGCCCCCTAACAGGGGGCAATCAGCCCCAGCATTTT. The chain recombines TRBV5-1 with TRBJ1-5; 7 bases are a match to TRBD1. CDR1 is SGHRS and CDR2 is YFSETQ in the germline V gene. The CDR3 length is 15 residues. Unmatched junction bases numbered 6, after V lost 4 bases and J lost 2 bases. Full variable domain (missing parts from reference TRBV5-1 and TRBJ1-5): KAGVTQTPRYLIKTRGQQVTLSCSPISGHRSVSWYQQTPGQGLQFLFEYFSETQRNKGNFPGRFSGRQFSNSRSEMNVSTLELGDSALYLCASSPLTGGNQPQHFGDGTRLSIL.

This clonotype has at least ten counts. The J gene is TRBJ2-1, the V gene TRBV10-2; 12 nucleotides line up with TRBD2. Germline CDR1 WSHSY, CDR2 SAAADI. This CDR3 is 17 amino acids long. The V gene end was trimmed by 0 bases and the J gene end by 4 bases; junction bases not matched to a gene: 4. Here the CDR3 reads CASSESKGLAGYNEQFF. In DNA, the CDR3 is TGCGCCAGCAGTGAGTCCAAGGGACTAGCGGGTTACAATGAGCAGTTCTTC.

The gene calls are TRBV3-1 and TRBJ2-7, with TRBD2 matching 7 bases. V lost 3 bases and J lost 7; bases outside the gene matches: 6. Looked up from germline, CDR1 is LGHDT and CDR2 is YNNKEL (reference sequence). The CDR3 runs 13 residues. CDR3 residues: CASSQTGEGEQYF. CDR3 DNA: TGTGCCAGCAGCCAGACGGGGGAGGGGGAGCAGTACTTC.

There are a few counts of this clonotype. This chain links TRBV10-3 with TRBJ2-1, with TRBD1 matching over 9 bases. The CDR3 runs to 15 residues. The germline gives CDR1 ENHRY, CDR2 SYGVKD. With V trimmed by 4 bases and J by 7 bases, 8 bases remained unmatched. CDR3 DNA: TGTGCCATCAGTGCCGGGGACAGGGCGAGGAATGAGCAGTTCTTC. Translated, it gives CAISAGDRARNEQFF.

Many counts were recorded for this clonotype. The rearrangement joins TRBV7-9 to TRBJ2-7; D is ambiguous. This CDR3 has 15 amino acids. The V end was cut by 1 base, the J end by 3 bases, with 13 bases between. Germline V gene sequence: CDR1 SEHNR, CDR2 FQNEAQ (reference sequence). The DNA of the CDR3 is TGTGCCAGCAGCTTAGGGGCGGCGAAGGGCTACGAGCAGTACTTC. The encoded protein is CASSLGAAKGYEQYF.

This clonotype was detected ten times or more. This rearrangement joins TRBV5-4 to TRBJ2-3; tentatively, D is TRBD2 (5 bases). This CDR3 is built from 17 residues. CDR1 is SGHNT, CDR2 YYREEE, per germline (reference sequence). V dropped 4 bases and J dropped 7 bases, with 25 bases sitting between them. The CDR3 DNA follows: TGTGCCAGCAGCCGTCCGGCCAATCGGGGTCTAAACTATACGCAGTATTTT. Its translation is CASSRPANRGLNYTQYF.

At least ten counts were recorded for this clonotype. The V gene is TRBV5-8, the J gene TRBJ2-1; a weak D match, TRBD2 (7 bases). There are 15 residues in the CDR3. Trimming pared 1 base from V and 3 bases from J, leaving 11 bases between. The germline V gene has CDR1 SGHTS and CDR2 YDEGEE. The DNA for the CDR3 is TGTGCCAGCAGCTTGACAGGGAGGGACTACAATGAGCAGTTCTTC. Translated: CASSLTGRDYNEQFF.

This clonotype was observed a few times. The gene calls are TRBV11-2 and TRBJ2-5; either TRBD1 or TRBD2 may fit D (6 bases each). The length of the CDR3 is 16 residues. Germline V gene data show CDR1 as SGHAT and CDR2 as FQNNGV. Trimming left V 5 bases short and J 5 bases short, with 21 bases between. In nucleotides, the CDR3 is TGTGCCAGCAGCCCCCAGCGGGTGGGAAGGGGGGAGACCCAGTACTTC. It specifies CASSPQRVGRGETQYF.